This T cell receptor beta chain was obtained from a study of neoadjuvant anti-PD-1 for oral cavity cancer. Broader study findings: Each response group had just three patients in TCR analyses.

Six replicates per PBMC sample, mostly from 480 ng of genomic DNA. Produced via immunoSEQ multiplex PCR; TCRdb's table is partial and in-frame only. In the table there are around 68,000 clones, 85% to 90% of which are singletons. Time point reported: after neoadjuvant nivolumab, at surgical resection. The germline CDR1 and CDR2 sequences are SGHDT and YYEEEE. The V gene lost 3 bases and the J gene lost 0 bases, with 12 bases spanning the gap. The CDR3 extends over 15 amino acids. As to this clone: What it binds is unknown.

The receptor comes from a person aged 35 to 85 with oral cavity squamous cell carcinoma. The chain carries TRBV5-6 and TRBJ2-5; D uncertain. Specimen: PBMCs, collected after nivolumab (anti-PD-1) treatment. CDR3: CASSSALLYQETQYF. The CDR3 nucleotides are TGTGCCAGCAGCTCAGCCTTACTGTACCAAGAGACCCAGTACTTC.